This T cell receptor (beta chain) originates from a study of Graves' ophthalmopathy and Graves' hyperthyroidism. Under 3 months in duration, the ophthalmopathy in affected donors had moderate-to-severe activity, CAS ≥3 and NOSPECS ≥4. The source of the PBMCs was less than 12 ml of fresh peripheral blood. The authors amplified TCR beta CDR3 regions from RNA transcripts. The workflow started with a first-round RT-PCR run with HTBI primers and then moved on to a second-round multiplex PCR. From the multiplex PCR reads, TCRdb called clonotypes with MiXCR, one entry per CDR3 protein. This table has approximately 480,000 distinct CDR3 sequences, around 15% appearing once. This clonotype was picked up many times. What it binds is not known. Study outcomes and limitations: Cross-validated, the 13-signature model showed 87.88%/81.08% sensitivity/specificity, and 80%/75% in the test set. The authors also found most expanded thyroid clonotypes above 0.001 frequency in blood.

The material sequenced was blood. This clonotype was obtained from a young woman with Graves' ophthalmopathy.

The CDR3, as DNA: TGTGCCTGTACGGGAGGGCTCTCCTACGAGCAGTACTTC. Its translation: CACTGGLSYEQYF. The chain joins TRBV30 to TRBJ2-7, with TRBD2 matching 8 bases. Trimming cost V 6 bases and J 0 bases; bases outside gene matches: 4. Per germline, CDR1 GTSNPN and CDR2 SVGIG (reference sequence). This CDR3 has 13 residues.